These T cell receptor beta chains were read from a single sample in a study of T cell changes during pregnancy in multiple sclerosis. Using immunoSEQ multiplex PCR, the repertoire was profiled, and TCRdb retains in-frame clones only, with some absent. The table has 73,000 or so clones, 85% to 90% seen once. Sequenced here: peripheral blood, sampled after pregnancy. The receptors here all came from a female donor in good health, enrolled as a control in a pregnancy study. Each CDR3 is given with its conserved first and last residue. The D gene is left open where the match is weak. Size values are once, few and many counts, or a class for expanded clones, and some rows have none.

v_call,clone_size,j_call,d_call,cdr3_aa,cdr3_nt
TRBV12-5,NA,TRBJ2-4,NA,CASGLAGLPIAKNIQYF,TGTGCTAGTGGTCTCGCGGGACTCCCAATAGCCAAAAACATTCAGTACTTC
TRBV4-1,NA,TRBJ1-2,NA,CASGRVAGREGYTF,TGCGCCAGCGGTCGGGTCGCGGGAAGGGAAGGCTACACCTTC
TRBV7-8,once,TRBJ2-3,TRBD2,CASSSTSGRAFTTDTQYF,TGTGCCAGCAGCTCGACTAGCGGGAGGGCCTTTACGACAGATACGCAGTATTTT
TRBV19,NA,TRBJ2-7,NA,CASSLAGRGAYEQYF,TGTGCCAGTAGCCTGGCGGGAAGGGGAGCCTACGAGCAGTACTTC
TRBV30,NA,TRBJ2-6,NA,CAWSLSGSGANVLTF,TGTGCCTGGAGTCTTTCAGGGTCTGGGGCCAACGTCCTGACTTTC
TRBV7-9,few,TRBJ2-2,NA,CASSLGARNTGELFF,TGTGCCAGCAGCTTGGGGGCGCGGAACACCGGGGAGCTGTTTTTT
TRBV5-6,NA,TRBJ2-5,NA,CASSLVRVAETQYF,TGTGCCAGCAGCTTGGTCAGGGTGGCGGAGACCCAGTACTTC
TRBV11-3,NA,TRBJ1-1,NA,CASRLRNSSPEAFF,TGTGCCAGCAGGTTAAGGAACAGCTCGCCTGAAGCTTTCTTT
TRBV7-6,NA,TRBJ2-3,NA,CASSSRVAEANTDTQYF,TGTGCCAGCAGCTCCCGGGTAGCGGAGGCCAACACAGATACGCAGTATTTT
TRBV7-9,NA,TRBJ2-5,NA,CASSRGMMTQYF,TGTGCCAGCAGCCGGGGGATGATGACCCAGTACTTC
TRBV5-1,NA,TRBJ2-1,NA,CASSLAASREQFF,TGCGCCAGCAGCTTGGCCGCTAGCCGTGAGCAGTTCTTC
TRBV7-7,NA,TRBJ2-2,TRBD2,CASSASGGYTGELFF,TGTGCTAGCAGCGCTAGCGGGGGGTACACCGGGGAGCTGTTTTTT
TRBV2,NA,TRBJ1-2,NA,CASAKTRDGGYGYTF,TGTGCCAGCGCTAAGACGCGGGACGGGGGCTATGGCTACACCTTC
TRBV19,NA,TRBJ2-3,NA,CASSIPTDTQYF,TGTGCCAGTAGTATCCCAACAGATACGCAGTATTTT
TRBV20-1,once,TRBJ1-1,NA,CSATGNTEAFF,TGCAGTGCCACGGGGAACACTGAAGCTTTCTTT
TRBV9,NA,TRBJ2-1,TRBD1,CASTRTGPDSDEQFF,TGTGCCAGCACCAGGACAGGACCCGACTCGGATGAGCAGTTCTTC
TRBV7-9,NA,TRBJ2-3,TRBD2,CASNRLASTDTQYF,TGTGCCAGCAATAGACTAGCGAGCACAGATACGCAGTATTTT
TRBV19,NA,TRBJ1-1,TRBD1,CASQQGGNTEAFF,TGTGCCAGTCAACAGGGGGGGAACACTGAAGCTTTCTTT
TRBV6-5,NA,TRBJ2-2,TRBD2,CASRGAGVNTGELFF,TGTGCCAGCAGAGGGGCGGGAGTGAACACCGGGGAGCTGTTTTTT
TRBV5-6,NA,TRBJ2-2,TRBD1,CASSPGTAGGELFF,TGTGCCAGCAGCCCCGGGACAGCCGGCGGGGAGCTGTTTTTT
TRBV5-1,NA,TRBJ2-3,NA,CASSLAAWATSTDTQYF,TGCGCCAGCAGCTTGGCCGCTTGGGCCACTAGCACAGATACGCAGTATTTT
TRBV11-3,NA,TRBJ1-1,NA,CASSLYPGNTEAFF,TGTGCCAGCAGCTTATATCCAGGGAACACTGAAGCTTTCTTT
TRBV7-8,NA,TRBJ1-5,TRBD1,CASSSDRVRNQPQHF,TGTGCCAGCAGCTCCGACAGGGTTCGGAATCAGCCCCAGCATTTT
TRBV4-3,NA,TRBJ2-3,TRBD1,CASSQAQGGVTDTQYF,TGCGCCAGCAGCCAAGCGCAAGGGGGCGTCACAGATACGCAGTATTTT
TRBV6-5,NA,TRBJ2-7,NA,CASSYSTPISYEQYF,TGTGCCAGCAGTTACTCGACTCCCATCTCCTACGAGCAGTACTTC
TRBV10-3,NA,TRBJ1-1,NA,CAISESQVKNTEAFF,TGTGCCATCAGTGAGTCGCAGGTAAAGAACACTGAAGCTTTCTTT
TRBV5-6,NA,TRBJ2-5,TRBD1,CASSLVGRGSETQYF,TGTGCCAGCAGCTTGGTGGGCAGGGGGTCTGAGACCCAGTACTTC
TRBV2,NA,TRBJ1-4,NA,CASSSLGRGEKLFF,TGTGCCAGCAGTTCGCTGGGGAGAGGTGAAAAACTGTTTTTT
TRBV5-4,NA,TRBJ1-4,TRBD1,CASSPGTANEKLFF,TGTGCCAGCAGTCCAGGGACAGCTAATGAAAAACTGTTTTTT
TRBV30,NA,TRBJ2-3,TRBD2,CAWSVLAGASGTQYF,TGTGCCTGGAGTGTACTAGCGGGGGCGTCCGGTACGCAGTATTTT
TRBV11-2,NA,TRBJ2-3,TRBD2,CASSANHRLAGTTDTQYF,TGTGCCAGCAGCGCCAACCATCGACTAGCGGGAACCACAGATACGCAGTATTTT
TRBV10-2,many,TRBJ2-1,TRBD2,CASGYSGSDEQFF,TGCGCCAGCGGATATAGCGGGAGCGATGAGCAGTTCTTC
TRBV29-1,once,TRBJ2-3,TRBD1,CSVEKSGQDWDTQYF,TGCAGCGTTGAGAAATCAGGACAGGACTGGGATACGCAGTATTTT
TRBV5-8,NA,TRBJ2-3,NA,CASSDGGHTDTQYF,TGTGCCAGCAGCGATGGGGGACACACAGATACGCAGTATTTT
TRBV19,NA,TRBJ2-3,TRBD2,CASSIPTSGSSGDTQYF,TGTGCCAGTAGTATTCCGACTAGCGGGAGTTCCGGAGATACGCAGTATTTT
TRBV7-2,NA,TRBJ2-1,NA,CASSLAPASYNEQFF,TGTGCCAGCAGCTTAGCCCCGGCTAGCTACAATGAGCAGTTCTTC